This T cell receptor beta chain is drawn from a study of T cells in women clearing cervical HPV infection. Study-level information: Only a few women had HLA typing results available.

This CDR3 has 16 amino acids. The junction had 6 bases not matched to a gene; V was cut back by 0 bases and J by 5 bases. For this clone: The antigen is undetermined. The observed sequence ends 3 residues before the CDR3 terminus, with the missing tail filled in from the germline J gene.

Dot-blot hybridization genotyped cervical HPV amplified with MY09/MY11 PCR. Study-wide findings and caveats: Each sample's T-cell count was unknown, possibly confounding richness.

The method was immunoSEQ multiplex PCR; TCRdb's version includes in-frame clones alone and lacks a portion of them. In all, the sample yields some 14,000 clones. This clonotype originated in a woman between 18 and 75 years old with a cervical HPV16 infection that either progressed to CIN3+ or cleared (not recorded which). Sequencing used blood buffy coat. This chain links TRBV12-3 or TRBV12-4 with TRBJ2-7; 11 nucleotides match TRBD1. The CDR3 DNA, read in part, is TGTGCCAGCAGTTTAGCGGGGACAGGGGGGGGGAACGAG. Amino acid sequence: CASSLAGTGGGNE. The whole CDR3 protein reads CASSLAGTGGGNEQYF.